The 20 T cell receptor beta chains below all came from one sample that was sequenced in a study of blood T cells in healthy people across ages. Primed by a sample-barcoded 5' primer and a J-beta primer mix, a second PCR proceeded for roughly 6 to 12 cycles. One entry per CDR3 protein, called by TCRdb with MiXCR from the 5' RACE reads. The sample holds approximately 1,000,000 distinct CDR3 sequences, 40% to 50% seen once. Sequenced material: blood. These receptors came from a woman aged 55-70 years in good health.

This clonotype came up a few times. The chain couples TRBV27 to TRBJ2-1; 7 bases line up with TRBD2. J lost 8 bases, V lost 6 bases, and 7 bases had no gene match. Germline V gene sequence: CDR1 MNHEY, CDR2 SMNVEV (reference sequence). This CDR3 has 13 residues. The CDR3 here is CASSPLRGDEQFF. For the CDR3, the DNA is TGTGCCAGCAGCCCATTACGGGGGGATGAGCAGTTCTTC.

The chain combines TRBV18 with TRBJ2-7; tentatively, D is TRBD1 (6 bases). The CDR3 has 15 amino acids. CDR1 and CDR2 from the germline V gene are KGHSH and LQKENI. The V and J ends lost 3 bases and 2 bases respectively, with 14 bases between them. The CDR3 protein is CASSPRQDATYEQYF. CDR3 DNA sequence: TGTGCCAGCTCACCGAGACAGGATGCTACCTACGAGCAGTACTTC.

This clonotype showed up just a few times. The chain carries TRBV4-2 and TRBJ2-1, with 12 bases matching TRBD2. Per the germline V gene, CDR1 is LGHNA and CDR2 is YNFKEQ. V was pared by 4 bases and J by 9 bases, with 16 bases of the junction left unmatched. The CDR3 length is 18 residues. The CDR3 nucleotides are TGTGCCAGCAGCCGAGGACCAGGGAGACTAGCGGGAGATAGTGAGCAGTTCTTC. Translated: CASSRGPGRLAGDSEQFF.

The J gene is TRBJ2-7, the V gene TRBV27, with D perhaps TRBD1 (6 bases). From germline, CDR1 is MNHEY and CDR2 SMNVEV (reference sequence). V lost 8 bases, J lost 3 bases, and 14 bases lay in between. The CDR3 covers 13 residues. The CDR3 nucleotides are TGTGCCAGCGCCAGGGGACCGGACTACGAGCAGTACTTC. This translates into CASARGPDYEQYF.

The rearrangement uses TRBV5-6 and TRBJ2-1; 10 bases are a match to TRBD2. The V gene's germline CDR1 is SGHDT and CDR2 YYEEEE. Trimming took 4 bases from V and 2 from J; bases not matched to a gene: 3. The CDR3 runs to 15 residues. The CDR3 DNA reads TGTGCCAGCAGCCGAGCGGGAGGGACCTACAATGAGCAGTTCTTC. Amino acid sequence: CASSRAGGTYNEQFF.

The gene calls are TRBV29-1 and TRBJ2-1; 9 nucleotides align to TRBD2. With V trimmed by 7 bases and J by 10 bases, 8 bases remained unmatched. Per germline, CDR1 SQVTM and CDR2 ANQGSEA. This CDR3 region has 12 residues. CDR3 sequence reads: CSASITSGEQFF. For the CDR3, the DNA is TGCAGCGCGTCCATTACTAGCGGGGAGCAGTTCTTC.

The J gene is TRBJ2-1, the V gene TRBV7-9; possibly TRBD2 for D (5 bases). V was cut by 7 bases and J by 10 bases, with 17 bases left in between. The CDR3 spans 13 residues. Germline assignment: CDR1 SEHNR and CDR2 FQNEAQ (reference sequence). CDR3 nucleotide sequence: TGTGCCAGCATCCCCCCCGGGGTCACGGAGCAGTTCTTC. It is translated as CASIPPGVTEQFF.

The DNA for the CDR3 is TGTGCCAGCAGCCAAGATGGGAGGGCGGGTACCTACAATGAGCAGTTCTTC. It yields the protein CASSQDGRAGTYNEQFF. The rearrangement uses TRBV14 and TRBJ2-1, with 7 bases matching TRBD2. Trimming at V came to 0 bases and at J to 2 bases, leaving 7 bases not matched to a gene. The CDR3 consists of 17 residues. CDR1 is SGHDN, CDR2 FVKESK, per germline. The complete variable domain, with remaining parts taken from reference TRBV14 and TRBJ2-1, reads EAGVTQFPSHSVIEKGQTVTLRCDPISGHDNLYWYRRVMGKEIKFLLHFVKESKQDESGMPNNRFLAERTGGTYSTLKVQPAELEDSGVYFCASSQDGRAGTYNEQFFGPGTRLTVL.

The chain has TRBV21-1 and TRBJ2-7; the table assigns TRBD2, which was not confirmed against the DNA. TRBV21-1 is given as a pseudogene. The CDR3 runs to 16 residues. The DNA for the CDR3 is TGTGCCAGCAGCCCTCCCCGAGTAGCGGGAAGGTACGAGCAGTACTTC. It yields the protein CASSPPRVAGRYEQYF.

The chain combines TRBV14 with TRBJ1-2, with D possibly being TRBD1 (5 bases). Germline V gives CDR1 SGHDN, CDR2 FVKESK. Deletions cut 5 bases from V and 7 bases from J, with 26 bases between. This CDR3 comprises 17 residues. CDR3: CASSFLPDTTPRGGYTF. DNA for the CDR3: TGTGCCAGCAGCTTCTTACCGGACACCACCCCGCGGGGTGGCTACACCTTC.

The CDR3 region is CASSHPQREGNYNEQFF. CDR3 in DNA: TGTGCCAGCAGCCATCCCCAGCGGGAGGGGAACTACAATGAGCAGTTCTTC. The chain couples TRBV4-2 to TRBJ2-1; 10 nucleotides agree with TRBD2. V lost 3 bases, J lost 3 bases, and 8 bases stayed unmatched. This CDR3 region has 17 residues. CDR1 LGHNA and CDR2 YNFKEQ come from the germline V gene.

V and J are TRBV5-1 and TRBJ2-7; D might be TRBD2 (5 bases). Germline V lookup: CDR1 SGHRS, CDR2 YFSETQ. V was pared by 3 bases and J by 7 bases, with 14 bases between. This CDR3 has 13 residues. CDR3 sequence (DNA): TGCGCCAGCAGCTGGGAGAGCGTGGGGGAGCAGTACTTC. It codes for CASSWESVGEQYF.

This clonotype occurred once. The J gene is TRBJ2-3, the V gene TRBV27, with D uncertain. CDR3 length: 11 amino acids. Germline assignment: CDR1 MNHEY and CDR2 SMNVEV (reference sequence). Trimming left V 8 bases short and J 8 bases short, with 11 bases between. The DNA of the CDR3 is TGTGCCAGCTCTAACCCTGGTACGCAGTATTTT. This gives the protein CASSNPGTQYF.

V usage is TRBV20-1 and J usage is TRBJ2-7; TRBD1 aligns across 7 bases. Germline CDR1 DFQATT, CDR2 SNEGSKA (reference sequence). This CDR3 spans 13 amino acids. With 5 bases clipped from V and 1 base from J, the junction kept 5 bases outside the gene matches. DNA for the CDR3: TGCAGTGCTTACAGGGGCGAATCCTACGAGCAGTACTTC. This gives the protein CSAYRGESYEQYF.

The table lists this clonotype with a few counts. The chain couples TRBV9 to TRBJ2-3; possibly TRBD2 for D (5 bases). Germline lookup yields CDR1 SGDLS and CDR2 YYNGEE. The CDR3 spans 14 residues. Trimming took 2 bases from V and 2 from J, leaving 9 bases between them. The CDR3 is CASSVDSYTDTQYF. In nucleotides, the CDR3 is TGTGCCAGCAGCGTGGACTCTTACACAGATACGCAGTATTTT.

This chain uses TRBV20-1 with TRBJ2-7, with TRBD2 identical over 10 bases. The CDR3 totals 15 residues. Germline CDR1 reads DFQATT; CDR2 reads SNEGSKA (reference sequence). The junction had 14 bases not matched to a gene; V was cut back by 5 bases and J by 7 bases. The CDR3 loop is CSASSSSGSNNEQYF. The CDR3, as DNA: TGCAGTGCTTCATCCTCTAGCGGGAGTAACAATGAGCAGTACTTC.

The chain uses TRBV7-9 and TRBJ1-2; D may be TRBD1 (6 bases). CDR1 is SEHNR, CDR2 FQNEAQ, per germline (reference sequence). V gave up 3 bases and J gave up 0 bases, with 14 bases separating them. The CDR3 has 16 amino acids. CDR3 protein: CASSFPGGGANYGYTF. The CDR3, as DNA: TGTGCCAGCAGCTTTCCGGGGGGCGGAGCTAACTATGGCTACACCTTC.

This clonotype showed up many times. The chain has TRBV12-5 and TRBJ2-1, with 10 bases matching TRBD2. This CDR3 has 17 amino acids. The V gene end was trimmed by 4 bases and the J gene end by 2 bases; junction bases not matched to a gene: 8. The germline V gene has CDR1 LGHNT and CDR2 FRNRAP. The DNA of the CDR3 is TGTGCTAGTGGTTCCCACCCCGGACTAGCGGCCTACAATGAGCAGTTCTTC. It codes for CASGSHPGLAAYNEQFF.

This clonotype was counted only a few times. The chain employs TRBV10-3 and TRBJ2-3; 9 positions match TRBD2. Trimming removed 0 bases from V and 8 bases from J; junction bases left unmatched: 9. The CDR3 has 16 residues. Germline loops: CDR1 ENHRY, CDR2 SYGVKD. In DNA form, the CDR3 reads TGTGCCATCAGTGAGTCAGGAGCGGGAGGTTCCTCTACGCAGTATTTT. It is translated as CAISESGAGGSSTQYF.

This rearrangement joins TRBV6-1 to TRBJ2-1; possibly TRBD2 for D (5 bases). Germline V gives CDR1 MNHNS, CDR2 SASEGT. The V gene lost 7 bases and the J gene lost 1 base, with 11 bases spanning the gap. The CDR3 loop spans 14 amino acids. DNA of the CDR3: TGTGCCAGCAAATGGAGGACGTCCTACAATGAGCAGTTCTTC. This sequence encodes CASKWRTSYNEQFF.